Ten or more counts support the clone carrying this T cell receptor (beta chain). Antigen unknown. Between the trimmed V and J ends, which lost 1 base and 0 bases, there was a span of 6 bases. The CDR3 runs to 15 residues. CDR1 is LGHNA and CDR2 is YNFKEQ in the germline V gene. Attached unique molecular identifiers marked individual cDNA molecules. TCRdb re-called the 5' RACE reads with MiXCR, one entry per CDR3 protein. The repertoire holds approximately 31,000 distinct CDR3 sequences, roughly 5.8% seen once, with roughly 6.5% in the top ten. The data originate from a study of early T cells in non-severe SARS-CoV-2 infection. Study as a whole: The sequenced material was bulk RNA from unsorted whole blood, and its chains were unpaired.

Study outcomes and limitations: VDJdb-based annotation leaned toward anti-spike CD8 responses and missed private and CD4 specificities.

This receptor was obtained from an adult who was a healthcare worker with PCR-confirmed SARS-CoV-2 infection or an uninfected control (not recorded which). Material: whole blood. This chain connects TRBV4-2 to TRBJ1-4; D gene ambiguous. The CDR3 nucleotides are TGTGCCAGCAGCCAAGTAAGGGCAACTAATGAAAAACTGTTTTTT. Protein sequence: CASSQVRATNEKLFF.